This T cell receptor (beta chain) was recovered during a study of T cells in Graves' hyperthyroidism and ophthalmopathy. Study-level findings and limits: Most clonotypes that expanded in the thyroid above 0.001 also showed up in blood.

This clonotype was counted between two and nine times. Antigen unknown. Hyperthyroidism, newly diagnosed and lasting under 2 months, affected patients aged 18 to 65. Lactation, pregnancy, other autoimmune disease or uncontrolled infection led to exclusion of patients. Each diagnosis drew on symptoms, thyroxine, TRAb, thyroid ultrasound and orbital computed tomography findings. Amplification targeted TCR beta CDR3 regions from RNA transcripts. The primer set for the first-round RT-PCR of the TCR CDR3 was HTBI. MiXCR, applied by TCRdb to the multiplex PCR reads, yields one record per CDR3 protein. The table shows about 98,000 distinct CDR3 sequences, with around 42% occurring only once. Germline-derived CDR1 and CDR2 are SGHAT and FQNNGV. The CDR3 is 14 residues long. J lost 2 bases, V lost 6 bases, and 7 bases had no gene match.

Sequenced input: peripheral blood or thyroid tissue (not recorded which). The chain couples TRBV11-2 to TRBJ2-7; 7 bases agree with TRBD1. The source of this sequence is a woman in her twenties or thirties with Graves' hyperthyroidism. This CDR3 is CASSPGDRAYEQYF. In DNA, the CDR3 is TGTGCCAGCAGTCCCGGGGACAGAGCCTACGAGCAGTACTTC.